A single sample is the source of the 26 T cell receptor beta chains below, sequenced in a study of CD8 T cells in ankylosing spondylitis. In TCRdb, the 5' RACE reads were re-called with MiXCR into one record per CDR3 protein. Among 120,000 to 150,000 distinct CDR3 sequences, roughly 8.3% were seen once, and the ten largest hold 7.3%. The specimen was synovial fluid, either unsorted or a sorted T cell fraction (not recorded which). Every receptor here comes from a male donor with ankylosing spondylitis.

The chain uses TRBV27 and TRBJ1-3; 9 bases agree with TRBD1. The CDR3 extends over 14 amino acids. CDR1 MNHEY and CDR2 SMNVEV come from the germline V gene (reference sequence). V lost 5 bases to trimming and J lost 8 bases; unmatched junction nucleotides: 7. The CDR3 protein is CASSPRQGEDTIYF. The CDR3 DNA follows: TGTGCCAGCAGTCCTCGACAGGGGGAAGACACCATATATTTT.

This clonotype was seen at least ten times. This rearrangement joins TRBV11-2 to TRBJ2-3, with D possibly TRBD1 on 6 matching bases. Deletions cut 0 bases from V and 2 bases from J, with 12 bases between. CDR1 and CDR2 from the germline V gene are SGHAT and FQNNGV. The CDR3 is made up of 16 amino acids. The CDR3 sequence: CASSLDAWTDTDTQYF. The CDR3 nucleotides are TGTGCCAGCAGCTTAGATGCATGGACAGACACAGATACGCAGTATTTT.

This clonotype was counted ten times or more. This chain uses TRBV10-3 with TRBJ2-3; maybe TRBD2 (6 bases). Germline CDR1 and CDR2: ENHRY and SYGVKD. The CDR3 runs to 13 residues. The germline V and J ends were trimmed by 8 bases and 5 bases, with 14 bases remaining between them. Here the CDR3 reads CAILATGEDTQYF. The CDR3 nucleotides are TGTGCCATCTTAGCGACGGGGGAAGATACGCAGTATTTT.

The sample holds many counts of this clonotype. The chain joins TRBV7-9 to TRBJ2-7, with D unresolved. Deletions cut 6 bases from V and 0 bases from J, with 12 bases between. Germline CDR1 and CDR2: SEHNR and FQNEAQ (reference sequence). This CDR3 has 14 residues. DNA for the CDR3: TGTGCCAGCAGTCCACAGTCCATCTCCTACGAGCAGTACTTC. It specifies CASSPQSISYEQYF. The whole variable domain, filled in from reference TRBV7-9 and TRBJ2-7, reads DTGVSQNPRHKITKRGQNVTFRCDPISEHNRLYWYRQTLGQGPEFLTYFQNEAQLEKSRLLSDRFSAERPKGSFSTLEIQRTEQGDSAMYLCASSPQSISYEQYFGPGTRLTVT.

The chain uses TRBV18 and TRBJ1-1, with D unresolved. CDR1 KGHSH and CDR2 LQKENI come from the germline V gene. V was shortened by 2 bases and J by 1 base, with 11 bases between the two germline ends. The CDR3 covers 15 residues. The CDR3 sequence is CASSPSLWENTEAFF. The CDR3 nucleotides read TGTGCCAGCTCACCATCCCTTTGGGAGAACACTGAAGCTTTCTTT.

Many counts were recorded for this clonotype. The J gene is TRBJ1-2, the V gene TRBV20-1, with D possibly being TRBD1 (5 bases). Per germline, CDR1 DFQATT and CDR2 SNEGSKA (reference sequence). The CDR3 length is 13 residues. Trimming took off 6 bases at V and 4 bases at J, with 15 bases between the two ends. The CDR3: CSAPGREGYGYTF. The CDR3 DNA reads TGCAGTGCCCCGGGCAGGGAGGGCTATGGCTACACCTTC.

A single count supports this clonotype. CDR3 DNA sequence: TGTGCCTGGAGTGTTACAGGGGCGTATGGCTACACCTTC. Its translation: CAWSVTGAYGYTF. This sequence joins TRBV30 and TRBJ1-2; 7 bases are shared with TRBD1. The length of the CDR3 is 13 residues. With V trimmed by 0 bases and J by 5 bases, 3 bases remained unmatched. CDR1 and CDR2 from the germline V gene are GTSNPN and SVGIG (reference sequence).

This clonotype appeared many times. The chain combines TRBV5-6 with TRBJ2-1; 9 bases line up with TRBD2. This CDR3 contains 12 residues. Germline values: CDR1 SGHDT, CDR2 YYEEEE. The J segment lost 14 bases and the V segment lost 5 bases, leaving 8 bases of the junction unmatched. The CDR3 here is CASSPSRTSEFF. The DNA of the CDR3 is TGTGCCAGCAGTCCTTCCCGGACTAGCGAGTTCTTC.

This clonotype was seen ten or more times. This chain uses TRBV7-2 with TRBJ2-7; 8 bases line up with TRBD2. Per the germline V gene, CDR1 is SGHTA and CDR2 is FQGNSA. V lost 3 bases, J lost 7 bases, and 8 bases stayed unmatched. The CDR3 extends over 14 amino acids. The CDR3 bases are TGTGCCAGCAGCTTTAGCGGGGCGTATTTGGAGCAGTACTTC. This gives the protein CASSFSGAYLEQYF. The full variable domain, in which reference TRBV7-2 and TRBJ2-7 provide the parts outside the CDR3, is GAGVSQSPSNKVTEKGKDVELRCDPISGHTALYWYRQSLGQGLEFLIYFQGNSAPDKSGLPSDRFSAERTGGSVSTLTIQRTQQEDSAVYLCASSFSGAYLEQYFGPGTRLTVT.

This clonotype was seen ten or more times. The chain uses TRBV29-1 and TRBJ1-5; no definite D call. In germline, CDR1 is SQVTM, CDR2 ANQGSEA. V was cut by 7 bases and J by 7 bases, with 17 bases left in between. There are 13 residues in the CDR3. CDR3 sequence: CSAGDGRGQPQHF. In DNA form, the CDR3 reads TGCAGCGCCGGTGACGGCCGGGGACAGCCCCAGCATTTT.

The chain employs TRBV20-1 and TRBJ2-7; 11 positions agree with TRBD1. This CDR3 has 14 residues. V was clipped by 3 bases and J by 3 bases; unmatched bases: 4. The V gene's germline CDR1 is DFQATT and CDR2 SNEGSKA (reference sequence). The CDR3 coding sequence is TGCAGTGCTAGGGAGGGACAGGGGGACTACGAGCAGTACTTC. Residues: CSAREGQGDYEQYF.

The sample holds a few counts of this clonotype. This sequence joins TRBV20-1 and TRBJ2-1, with TRBD2 matching 13 bases. J gave up 4 bases and V 6 bases, and 9 bases lay outside the gene matches. The CDR3 sequence is 16 residues long. Germline V CDR1 and CDR2: DFQATT, SNEGSKA (reference sequence). CDR3 region: CSAIRLAGGSYNEQFF. CDR3 nucleotide sequence: TGCAGTGCGATTCGACTAGCGGGAGGATCATACAATGAGCAGTTCTTC.

This clonotype was observed a handful of times. The V gene is TRBV19, the J gene TRBJ2-7, with D possibly matching TRBD1 (7 bases). Trimming took 5 bases from V and 4 from J, leaving 15 bases between them. This CDR3 has 14 amino acids. Germline CDR1 reads LNHDA; CDR2 reads SQIVND (reference sequence). Here the CDR3 reads CASSRTGEVYEQYF. The CDR3 DNA reads TGTGCCAGTAGTCGAACAGGGGAGGTATACGAGCAGTACTTC.

This clonotype came up a few times. This CDR3 is CASAVDTSTYNEQFF. In nucleotides, the CDR3 is TGTGCTAGTGCCGTCGACACATCTACCTACAATGAGCAGTTCTTC. The chain links TRBV12-5 to TRBJ2-1; D is uncertain. V was clipped by 7 bases and J by 2 bases, with 15 bases between them. There are 15 residues in the CDR3. Germline CDR1 LGHNT, CDR2 FRNRAP.

This clonotype appeared a single time. A much larger clone is a single base away; this may be a read error. The chain is built from TRBV7-2 and TRBJ2-3; D not certain. Germline-derived CDR1 and CDR2 are SGHTA and FQGNSA. The CDR3 spans 14 residues. The CDR3 DNA is TGTGCCAGCAGCTCCGGCTTTCACACAGATGCGCAGTATTTT. Translating gives CASSSGFHTDAQYF.

CDR3 in DNA: TGCAGTGCCACGGGGCCGGACAGGAGAGGCTTCTATGGCTACACCTTC. This gives the protein CSATGPDRRGFYGYTF. The rearrangement links TRBV20-1 to TRBJ1-2, with 7 bases matching TRBD1. CDR1 and CDR2 (germline): DFQATT, SNEGSKA (reference sequence). V lost 6 bases, J lost 4 bases, and 17 bases stayed unmatched. The CDR3 extends over 16 amino acids.

This clonotype was seen a handful of times. This chain uses TRBV5-1 with TRBJ1-2; D perhaps matches TRBD1 (5 bases). Germline assignment: CDR1 SGHRS and CDR2 YFSETQ. V lost 3 bases and J lost 4, with 13 bases in between. CDR3 size: 14 residues. CDR3 nucleotides: TGCGCCAGCAGCTATTTCGACAGCTCCTATGGCTACACCTTC. Residues: CASSYFDSSYGYTF.

This clonotype was picked up one time. This chain uses TRBV18 with TRBJ1-4; D call uncertain. The V end lost 2 bases, the J end lost 8 bases, and 15 bases lay between the germline ends. CDR1 and CDR2 from the germline V gene are KGHSH and LQKENI. The CDR3 extends over 15 amino acids. For the CDR3, the DNA is TGTGCCAGCTCACCAGGCCCGTGGGCAGACGAAAAACTGTTTTTT. Protein: CASSPGPWADEKLFF.

Many counts were recorded for this clonotype. V gene TRBV6-1 combines with J gene TRBJ1-4; possibly TRBD1 for D (5 bases). The CDR3 is 14 residues long. V lost 6 bases and J 8 bases, leaving 16 bases between the germline ends. Germline CDR1 is MNHNS and CDR2 is SASEGT. This CDR3 is CASSSGGGWEKLFF. CDR3 nucleotide sequence: TGTGCCAGCAGCTCCGGGGGAGGATGGGAAAAACTGTTTTTT.

This clonotype was seen ten or more times. The V call is TRBV10-3, the J call TRBJ1-4; possibly TRBD1 for D (5 bases). Per germline, CDR1 ENHRY and CDR2 SYGVKD. With 0 bases removed from V and 6 bases from J, the gap between germline ends came to 11 bases. The length of the CDR3 is 15 residues. The CDR3 bases are TGTGCCATCAGTGAGTCGATGCAGGGCGATGAAAAACTGTTTTTT. Translating it yields CAISESMQGDEKLFF.

This clonotype was detected a few times. The genes are TRBV7-2 and TRBJ1-6, with 9 bases matching TRBD1. Per germline, CDR1 SGHTA and CDR2 FQGNSA. The CDR3 runs to 15 residues. Losses at the gene ends were 5 bases for V and 5 bases for J; bases not matched to a gene: 4. The CDR3 loop reads CASSGRQGDNSPLHF. CDR3 nucleotides: TGTGCCAGCAGCGGTCGACAGGGGGATAATTCACCCCTCCACTTT.

This clonotype was picked up many times. The chain links TRBV6-2 or TRBV6-3 to TRBJ1-2, with D uncertain. The germline V gene has CDR1 MNHEY and CDR2 SVGEGT. The CDR3 covers 12 residues. V lost 6 bases, J lost 4 bases, and 9 bases lay in between. CDR3 region: CASRTNSYGYTF. CDR3 nucleotides: TGTGCCAGCAGGACAAACAGCTATGGCTACACCTTC.

A few counts support this clonotype. CDR3 amino acids: CASIGQDLFFMNTEAFF. Written as DNA, the CDR3 is TGTGCCAGCATTGGACAAGACTTATTCTTCATGAACACTGAAGCTTTCTTT. The gene calls are TRBV2 and TRBJ1-1, with D tentatively TRBD1 (5 bases). The germline V and J ends were trimmed by 7 bases and 0 bases, with 21 bases remaining between them. In germline, CDR1 is SNHLY, CDR2 FYNNEI. The CDR3 has 17 residues.

The V and J genes are TRBV18 and TRBJ1-1; D ambiguous. The length of the CDR3 is 14 residues. CDR1 is KGHSH, CDR2 LQKENI, per germline. V was cut by 2 bases and J by 2 bases, with 9 bases left in between. CDR3 nucleotide sequence: TGTGCCAGCTCACCATTGGCGACAAACACTGAAGCTTTCTTT. Its translation: CASSPLATNTEAFF.

This clonotype has a count of ten or more. V gene TRBV9 combines with J gene TRBJ1-2; no clear D. Trimming pared 4 bases from V and 2 bases from J, leaving 15 bases between. Germline-derived CDR1 and CDR2 are SGDLS and YYNGEE. The CDR3 has 15 residues. In nucleotides, the CDR3 is TGTGCCAGCAGCACCCAGGCGTTATCCAACTATGGCTACACCTTC. Residues: CASSTQALSNYGYTF. The full variable domain, completed using reference TRBV9 and TRBJ1-2, is DSGVTQTPKHLITATGQRVTLRCSPRSGDLSVYWYQQSLDQGLQFLIQYYNGEERAKGNILERFSAQQFPDLHSELNLSSLELGDSALYFCASSTQALSNYGYTFGSGTRLTVV.

This chain connects TRBV20-1 to TRBJ1-4; 9 bases are a match to TRBD1. Losses at the gene ends were 5 bases for V and 9 bases for J; bases not matched to a gene: 19. CDR1 and CDR2 (germline): DFQATT, SNEGSKA (reference sequence). The CDR3 covers 17 residues. CDR3 coding DNA: TGCAGTGCTTTTCCGGGACAGGGTATGGGATTCGAAAAAAAACTGTTTTTT. Protein product: CSAFPGQGMGFEKKLFF.